Listed below are T cell receptor beta chains from one sample, sequenced in a study of cytomegalovirus exposure and HLA in healthy donors. Sequencing was performed with immunoSEQ multiplex PCR; in TCRdb, only in-frame clones are kept and a portion is missing. The repertoire holds approximately 110,000 clones, with 75% to 85% as singletons. Sequencing used PBMCs. Receptor source: a man aged 50 or older in good health and CMV-seronegative. Both conserved end residues are part of each CDR3. A D gene is named only where the DNA matches it firmly. Clone size is stated in some rows and not others, as once, few, many or a class when expanded.

J,V,D,size,length,CDR3,DNA
TRBJ1-5,TRBV2,TRBD1,few,14,CASSYRRGHQPQHF,TGTGCCAGCAGTTACAGGAGGGGGCATCAGCCCCAGCATTTT
TRBJ1-1,TRBV18,TRBD1,.,16,CASSGQGRGGNTEAFF,TGTGCCAGCTCAGGACAGGGACGAGGTGGGAACACTGAAGCTTTCTTT
TRBJ1-6,TRBV27,.,few,14,CASREMRNNSPLHF,TGTGCCAGCCGGGAGATGAGAAATAATTCACCCCTCCACTTT
TRBJ2-5,TRBV7-8,.,few,15,CASSLGRVRRETQYF,TGTGCCAGCAGCTTAGGCAGGGTTAGAAGAGAGACCCAGTACTTC
TRBJ2-1,TRBV5-1,.,.,15,CASSSSGHVDNEQFF,TGCGCCAGCAGCTCATCGGGACATGTCGACAATGAGCAGTTCTTC
TRBJ2-1,TRBV6-5,TRBD1,.,16,CASSYEGAGRNNEQFF,TGTGCCAGCAGTTACGAGGGGGCCGGCCGGAACAATGAGCAGTTCTTC
TRBJ2-7,TRBV27,TRBD1,once,13,CASTPQGGYEQYF,TGTGCCAGCACACCACAGGGGGGCTACGAGCAGTACTTC
TRBJ1-2,TRBV28,TRBD1,.,12,CAVGGSLYGYTF,TGTGCCGTAGGGGGCAGCCTCTATGGCTACACCTTC
TRBJ1-1,TRBV2,.,.,14,CASNLGGGDTEAFF,TGTGCCAGCAACCTAGGGGGGGGAGACACTGAAGCTTTCTTT
TRBJ1-2,TRBV28,TRBD1,.,13,CASRPDRVGGYTF,TGTGCCAGCAGGCCAGACAGGGTGGGTGGCTACACCTTC